This T cell receptor beta chain was profiled in a study of blood T cell repertoires in COVID-19. At the level of the study: PBMCs, B-cell-depleted T cells, or T cells were the source of the cDNA or gDNA that made up the material.

In the original processing: Estimation of nucleated cell counts was performed using reference gene primer amplification. Clones were sequenced by immunoSEQ multiplex PCR, and TCRdb holds only the in-frame ones, with some missing. The V and J calls and clone size come from that table; D and trimming were worked out from the DNA. The table records fewer than 500,000 clones, 86% of them present only once. Sample: peripheral blood. The receptor was isolated from a woman under 40 with active or convalescent COVID-19.

The CDR3 DNA reads TGTGCCAGCAGCCAAGGGCCATCCGTCGGCGGGACCCAGTACTTC. It yields the protein CASSQGPSVGGTQYF. The V gene is TRBV14, the J gene TRBJ2-5, with D uncertain. Germline CDR1 and CDR2: SGHDN and FVKESK. The CDR3 is 15 amino acids. Trimming pared 1 base from V and 7 bases from J, leaving 16 bases between.